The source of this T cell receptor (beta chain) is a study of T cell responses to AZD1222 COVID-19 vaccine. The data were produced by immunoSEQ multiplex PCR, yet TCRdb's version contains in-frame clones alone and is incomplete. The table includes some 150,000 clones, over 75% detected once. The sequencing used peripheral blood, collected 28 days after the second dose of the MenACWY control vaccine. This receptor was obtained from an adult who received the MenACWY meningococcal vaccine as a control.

The CDR3 coding sequence is TGTGCCAGCAGTTTTCCACGGGCTGAAGCTTTCTTT. This gives the protein CASSFPRAEAFF. This chain connects TRBV11-3 to TRBJ1-1; D gene uncertain. V shed 6 bases and J shed 6 bases, with 11 bases lying between them. Germline CDR1 and CDR2: SGHNT and YENEEA. The CDR3 covers 12 residues. Complete variable domain (other parts from reference TRBV11-3 and TRBJ1-1): EAGVVQSPRYKIIEKKQPVAFWCNPISGHNTLYWYLQNLGQGPELLIRYENEEAVDDSQLPKDRFSAERLKGVDSTLKIQPAELGDSAVYLCASSFPRAEAFFGQGTRLTVV.